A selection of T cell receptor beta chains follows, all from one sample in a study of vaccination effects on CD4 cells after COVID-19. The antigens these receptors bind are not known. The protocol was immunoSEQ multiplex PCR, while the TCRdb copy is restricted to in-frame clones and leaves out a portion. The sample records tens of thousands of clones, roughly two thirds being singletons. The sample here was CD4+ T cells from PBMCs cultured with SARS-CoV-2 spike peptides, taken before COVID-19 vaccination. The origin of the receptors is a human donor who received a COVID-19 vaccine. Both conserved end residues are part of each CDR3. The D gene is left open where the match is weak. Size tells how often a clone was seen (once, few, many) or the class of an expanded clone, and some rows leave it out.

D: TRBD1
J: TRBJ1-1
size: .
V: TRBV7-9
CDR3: CASSVDRDGAEAFF
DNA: TGTGCCAGCAGCGTAGACAGGGATGGGGCTGAAGCTTTCTTT

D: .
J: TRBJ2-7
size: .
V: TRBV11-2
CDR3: CASSHGQFYEQYF
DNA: TGTGCCAGCAGCCACGGACAATTCTACGAGCAGTACTTC

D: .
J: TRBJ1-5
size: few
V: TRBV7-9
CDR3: CASSTGGSQPQHF
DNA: TGTGCCAGCAGTACGGGGGGGTCTCAGCCCCAGCATTTT

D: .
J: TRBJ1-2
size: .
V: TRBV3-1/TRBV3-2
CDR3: CASSLRTVGGYTF
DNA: TGTGCCAGCAGCCTCCGGACAGTGGGCGGCTACACCTTC

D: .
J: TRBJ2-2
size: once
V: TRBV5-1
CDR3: CADRTRAERELFF
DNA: TGCGCTGACCGTACGAGGGCTGAGAGGGAGCTGTTTTTT

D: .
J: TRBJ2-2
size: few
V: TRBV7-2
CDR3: CASSLEGELFF
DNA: TGTGCCAGCAGCTTAGAAGGGGAGCTGTTTTTT

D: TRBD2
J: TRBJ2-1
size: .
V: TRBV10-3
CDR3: CAISYGTSGTGNEQFF
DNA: TGTGCCATCAGCTATGGGACTAGCGGGACCGGGAATGAGCAGTTCTTC

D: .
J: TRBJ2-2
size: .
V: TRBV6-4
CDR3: CASRPEGTGELFF
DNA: TGTGCCAGCAGACCCGAGGGCACCGGGGAGCTGTTTTTT

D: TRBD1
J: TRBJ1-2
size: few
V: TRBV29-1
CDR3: CSGTQGANYGYTF
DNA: TGCAGCGGTACTCAGGGGGCGAACTATGGCTACACCTTC

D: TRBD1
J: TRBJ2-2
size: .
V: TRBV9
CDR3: CASSRGQAPNTGELFF
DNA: TGTGCCAGCAGCAGAGGACAGGCCCCGAACACCGGGGAGCTGTTTTTT

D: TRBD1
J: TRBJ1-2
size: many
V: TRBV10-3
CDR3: CAISESGQGSNYGYTF
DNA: TGTGCCATCAGTGAGTCGGGACAGGGTTCAAACTATGGCTACACCTTC

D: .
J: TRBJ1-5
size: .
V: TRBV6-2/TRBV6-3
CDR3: CASSWGHKGNQPQHF
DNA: TGTGCCAGCAGTTGGGGCCATAAGGGCAATCAGCCCCAGCATTTT

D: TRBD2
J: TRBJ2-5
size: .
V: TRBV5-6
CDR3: CASSSPGGVETQYF
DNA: TGTGCCAGCAGCTCACCTGGGGGGGTGGAGACCCAGTACTTC

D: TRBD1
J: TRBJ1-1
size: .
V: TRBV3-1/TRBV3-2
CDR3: CASSTGAEAFF
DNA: TGTGCCAGCAGCACAGGGGCTGAAGCTTTCTTT

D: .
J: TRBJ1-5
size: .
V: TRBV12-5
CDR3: CASGLTGRQPQHF
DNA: TGTGCTAGTGGTTTAACTGGCCGTCAGCCCCAGCATTTT

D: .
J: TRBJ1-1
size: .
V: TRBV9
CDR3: CASSVVSEMNTEAFF
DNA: TGTGCCAGCAGCGTAGTATCAGAGATGAACACTGAAGCTTTCTTT

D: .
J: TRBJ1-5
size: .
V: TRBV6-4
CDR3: CASSEGPNQPQHF
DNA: TGTGCCAGCAGTGAAGGCCCCAATCAGCCCCAGCATTTT

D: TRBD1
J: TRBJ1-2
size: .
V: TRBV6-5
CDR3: CGVTMRGGTAADYTF
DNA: TGTGGGGTAACCATGAGAGGAGGGACAGCCGCTGACTACACCTTC

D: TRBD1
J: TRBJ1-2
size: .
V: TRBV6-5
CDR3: CASSYSGGILYGYTF
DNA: TGTGCCAGCAGTTATTCAGGGGGAATCCTCTATGGCTACACCTTC

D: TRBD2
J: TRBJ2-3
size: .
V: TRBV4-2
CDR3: CASSQERGALPTDTQYF
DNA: TGTGCCAGCAGCCAAGAGCGGGGGGCGCTTCCCACAGATACGCAGTATTTT

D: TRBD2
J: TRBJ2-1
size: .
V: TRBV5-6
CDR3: CASSRLAGDYNEQFF
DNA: TGTGCCAGCAGCCGACTAGCGGGAGACTACAATGAGCAGTTCTTC